The 27 T cell receptor beta chains given below trace back to one sample, sequenced in a study of blood T cell repertoires in COVID-19 (TCRdb year 2020). The method behind the library was the immunoSEQ multiplex PCR assay. As stored in TCRdb, this immuneACCESS dataset retains in-frame rearrangements with V and J assigned. A fraction of the clones does not appear; measured against another copy, unresolved V genes explain less than half of the discrepancy, and the remainder lacks a known reason. The sample records roughly 440,000 clones, 70% to 90% of which are singletons. The ten largest clones capture over 10% of the sample. Sequencing was done on a sample of peripheral blood. The receptors come from a woman aged 45-59 years with COVID-19, enrolled during active disease.

As DNA, the CDR3 is TGCGCCAGCAGGGACAGGGGTAATGAAAAACTGTTTTTT. Residues: CASRDRGNEKLFF. V and J are TRBV5-1 and TRBJ1-4; 9 bases agree with TRBD1. V lost 5 bases to trimming and J lost 4 bases; unmatched junction nucleotides: 0. Germline CDR1 is SGHRS and CDR2 is YFSETQ. CDR3 length: 13 residues.

The chain links TRBV30 to TRBJ1-2; D is unresolved. Germline CDR1 GTSNPN, CDR2 SVGIG (reference sequence). The CDR3 has 13 amino acids. V gave up 2 bases and J gave up 6 bases, with 13 bases separating them. This CDR3 reads CAWSSGVGDGYTF. CDR3 in DNA: TGTGCCTGGAGTTCCGGCGTCGGGGATGGCTACACCTTC.

The chain is built from TRBV11-3 and TRBJ2-1, with TRBD1 identical over 7 bases. The CDR3 length is 15 residues. J lost 5 bases, V lost 5 bases, and 9 bases had no gene match. Germline values: CDR1 SGHNT, CDR2 YENEEA. CDR3 bases: TGTGCCAGCAGCGTCGACAGGGCCTCGGACAATGAGCAGTTCTTC. Its protein product is CASSVDRASDNEQFF.

The sample holds a few counts of this clone. The chain links TRBV4-1 to TRBJ2-7; 7 positions match TRBD1. The CDR3 totals 15 residues. Trimming removed 1 base from V and 7 bases from J; junction bases left unmatched: 10. From germline, CDR1 is MGHRA and CDR2 YSYEKL. CDR3 region: CASSQGRQGAGEQYF. CDR3 nucleotides: TGCGCCAGCAGCCAAGGGCGACAGGGTGCCGGGGAGCAGTACTTC.

This clone was detected only once. This sequence joins TRBV28 and TRBJ2-7; D gene uncertain. Germline V gene data show CDR1 as MDHEN and CDR2 as SYDVKM. The CDR3 sequence is 13 residues long. V lost 8 bases, J lost 2 bases, and 13 bases lay in between. The CDR3 reads CASVGPRTYEQYF. The CDR3 DNA reads TGTGCCAGCGTTGGCCCCAGAACCTACGAGCAGTACTTC.

To note about this clone: A junction end diverges from the germline sequence, so it may reflect a read error. In DNA, the CDR3 is TGTGCCAGCAGTGACCGGGTGCGGGTCTTC. Amino acids: CASSDRVRVF. The chain employs TRBV6-1 and TRBJ2-1, with D tentatively TRBD2 (5 bases). The CDR3 spans 10 residues. Germline values: CDR1 MNHNS, CDR2 SASEGT.

V gene TRBV2 combines with J gene TRBJ2-7; tentatively, D is TRBD2 (5 bases). This CDR3 has 12 residues. From germline, CDR1 is SNHLY and CDR2 FYNNEI. With 1 base removed from V and 12 bases from J, the gap between germline ends came to 13 bases. The CDR3 nucleotides read TGTGCCAGCAGTGAAGGTGAGATCAGCGGGTACTTC. Protein product: CASSEGEISGYF.

This clone has more than one count but fewer than ten. The V gene is TRBV6-1, the J gene TRBJ2-7; a possible D gene is TRBD2 (6 bases). The CDR3 runs 15 residues. The V gene lost 3 bases and the J gene lost 3 bases, with 15 bases spanning the gap. Germline lookup yields CDR1 MNHNS and CDR2 SASEGT. The CDR3 region has the DNA TGTGCCAGCAGTGACCTTGCGGGGCGCAGCTACGAGCAGTACTTC. This codes for CASSDLAGRSYEQYF.

The chain uses TRBV5-4 and TRBJ2-5; D remains unclear. The CDR3 contains 12 residues. Looked up from germline, CDR1 is SGHNT and CDR2 is YYREEE (reference sequence). The V and J ends lost 3 bases and 5 bases respectively, with 8 bases between them. The CDR3 nucleotides are TGTGCCAGCAGCTCCCCCGGGGAGACCCAGTACTTC. Translation: CASSSPGETQYF.

The chain joins TRBV30 to TRBJ1-6; 9 positions match TRBD1. The germline V gene has CDR1 GTSNPN and CDR2 SVGIG (reference sequence). This CDR3 is 13 amino acids long. Losses at the gene ends were 6 bases for V and 8 bases for J; bases not matched to a gene: 5. The CDR3 DNA is TGTGCCTGCCGGGACAGGGACCATTCACCCCTCCACTTT. Residues: CACRDRDHSPLHF.

The V gene is TRBV9, the J gene TRBJ1-1, with a weak D call TRBD1 (5 bases). CDR3 length: 15 residues. The V gene's germline CDR1 is SGDLS and CDR2 YYNGEE. The germline V and J ends were trimmed by 4 bases and 4 bases, with 17 bases remaining between them. For the CDR3, the DNA is TGTGCCAGCAGCCCCCGGGGGTATGAAGGCACTGAAGCTTTCTTT. Its translation: CASSPRGYEGTEAFF.

The gene calls are TRBV7-8 and TRBJ1-6; 9 bases are a match to TRBD1. The J segment lost 1 base and the V segment lost 1 base, leaving 5 bases of the junction unmatched. This CDR3 is built from 18 residues. Germline V gene sequence: CDR1 SGHVS, CDR2 FQNEAQ. This chain's CDR3 is CASSLGGTGLSYNSPLHF. The CDR3 DNA follows: TGTGCCAGCAGCTTAGGCGGGACAGGGCTTTCCTATAATTCACCCCTCCACTTT.

The V call is TRBV19, the J call TRBJ1-1; 9 positions match TRBD1. This CDR3 region has 16 residues. The V segment lost 7 bases and the J segment 4 bases; nucleotides outside the gene matches: 13. Per the germline V gene, CDR1 is LNHDA and CDR2 is SQIVND (reference sequence). The CDR3 nucleotides are TGTGCCAGTACCCCGACAGGGGGGATTAGGGGCACTGAAGCTTTCTTT. Residues: CASTPTGGIRGTEAFF.

The chain recombines TRBV7-2 with TRBJ1-1; no reliable D call. With 3 bases removed from V and 4 bases from J, the gap between germline ends came to 9 bases. The CDR3 loop spans 13 amino acids. Germline V gene lookup returns CDR1 SGHTA and CDR2 FQGNSA. The CDR3 region has the DNA TGTGCCAGCAGCTTTTTTGAGGGCACTGAAGCTTTCTTT. As protein: CASSFFEGTEAFF.

The V and J genes are TRBV4-1 and TRBJ2-1, with 8 bases that match TRBD1. CDR1 is MGHRA and CDR2 is YSYEKL in the germline V gene. The CDR3 length is 12 residues. With 3 bases clipped from V and 11 bases from J, the junction kept 3 bases outside the gene matches. Written as DNA, the CDR3 is TGCGCCAGCAGCCATGGACAGGGCAAGCAGTTCTTC. It encodes CASSHGQGKQFF.

The chain employs TRBV6-4 and TRBJ2-3, with unresolved D. Germline-derived CDR1 and CDR2 are MRHNA and SNTAGT. The CDR3 totals 13 residues. Trimming stripped 0 bases from V and 3 bases from J, with 4 bases between. CDR3 sequence: CASSDSITDTQYF. CDR3 DNA sequence: TGTGCCAGCAGTGACTCTATTACAGATACGCAGTATTTT.

The rearrangement uses TRBV24-1 and TRBJ2-2; D is perhaps TRBD1 (5 bases). Trimming took 4 bases from V and 1 from J, leaving 9 bases between them. The CDR3 consists of 15 residues. Germline CDR1 is KGHDR and CDR2 is SFDVKD. The CDR3 here is CATSEHTGNTGELFF. In DNA form, the CDR3 reads TGTGCCACCAGTGAACATACAGGGAACACCGGGGAGCTGTTTTTT.

Here the CDR3 reads CASSSDRIQETQYF. The CDR3 DNA follows: TGTGCCAGCAGCTCTGACAGGATCCAAGAGACCCAGTACTTC. The chain links TRBV7-2 to TRBJ2-5; D might be TRBD1 (6 bases). The CDR3 is 14 residues long. V lost 4 bases to trimming and J lost 1 base, with 10 bases between them. The germline CDR1 and CDR2 sequences are SGHTA and FQGNSA. Using reference TRBV7-2 and TRBJ2-5 for the parts outside the CDR3, the full variable domain is GAGVSQSPSNKVTEKGKDVELRCDPISGHTALYWYRQSLGQGLEFLIYFQGNSAPDKSGLPSDRFSAERTGGSVSTLTIQRTQQEDSAVYLCASSSDRIQETQYFGPGTRLLVL.

The V call is TRBV24-1, the J call TRBJ1-2, with a weak D call TRBD1 (5 bases). V was clipped by 5 bases and J by 13 bases, with 19 bases between them. The CDR3 spans 13 residues. CDR1 and CDR2 from the germline V gene are KGHDR and SFDVKD. As DNA, the CDR3 is TGTGCCACCAGTGCCGGAGACAGCCGATCCCTCACCTTC. This gives the protein CATSAGDSRSLTF.

The rearrangement links TRBV5-1 to TRBJ2-1; TRBD2 matches at 14 bases. The ends lost 4 bases at V and 6 bases at J; junction bases unmatched: 6. The CDR3 runs to 16 residues. Germline lookup yields CDR1 SGHRS and CDR2 YFSETQ. The DNA of the CDR3 is TGCGCCAGCAGCCAAGGACTAGCGGGGGGTACCAATGAGCAGTTCTTC. Amino acids: CASSQGLAGGTNEQFF.

The rearrangement links TRBV7-8 to TRBJ1-2, with D possibly being TRBD1 (6 bases). Trimming stripped 2 bases from V and 4 bases from J, with 11 bases between. CDR3 length: 14 residues. Germline lookup yields CDR1 SGHVS and CDR2 FQNEAQ. In DNA, the CDR3 is TGTGCCAGCAGCTTATTGAACAGGGCCTATGGCTACACCTTC. Its translation: CASSLLNRAYGYTF. Full variable domain (rest looked up from reference TRBV7-8 and TRBJ1-2): GAGVSQSPRYKVAKRGQDVALRCDPISGHVSLFWYQQALGQGPEFLTYFQNEAQLDKSGLPSDRFFAERPEGSVSTLKIQRTQQEDSAVYLCASSLLNRAYGYTFGSGTRLTVV.

The V and J genes are TRBV2 and TRBJ2-2, with D perhaps matching TRBD2 (5 bases). The CDR3 is made up of 13 amino acids. V lost 5 bases, J lost 9 bases, and 13 bases lay in between. From germline, CDR1 is SNHLY and CDR2 FYNNEI. The CDR3 reads CASSSQRLRELFF. CDR3 coding DNA: TGTGCCAGCAGTTCACAGCGGCTTCGGGAGCTGTTTTTT. The entire variable domain, with the rest obtained from reference TRBV2 and TRBJ2-2, is as follows: EPEVTQTPSHQVTQMGQEVILRCVPISNHLYFYWYRQILGQKVEFLVSFYNNEISEKSEIFDDQFSVERPDGSNFTLKIRSTKLEDSAMYFCASSSQRLRELFFGEGSRLTVL.

The chain joins TRBV6-5 to TRBJ1-4; D possibly corresponds to TRBD1 (5 bases). The V gene's germline CDR1 is MNHEY and CDR2 SVGAGI. V was pared by 7 bases and J by 8 bases, with 14 bases between. The CDR3 is 13 amino acids. The CDR3 DNA reads as TGTGCCAGCAACCCCCCGGAGGGGGAAAAACTGTTTTTT. This translates into CASNPPEGEKLFF.

The rearrangement links TRBV9 to TRBJ1-6; D might be TRBD1 (5 bases). V dropped 5 bases and J dropped 7 bases, with 7 bases sitting between them. CDR3 size: 12 residues. Per the germline V gene, CDR1 is SGDLS and CDR2 is YYNGEE. CDR3 sequence: CASSPGNSPLHF. Written as DNA, the CDR3 is TGTGCCAGCAGTCCAGGGAATTCACCCCTCCACTTT.

A single count supports this clone. This sequence joins TRBV7-6 and TRBJ2-5; 9 bases line up with TRBD2. This CDR3 is built from 17 residues. Germline CDR1 is SGHVS and CDR2 is FNYEAQ. V shed 2 bases and J 7 bases; nucleotides not matched to a gene: 14. Here the CDR3 reads CASSLNPGTSRGSTQYF. DNA of the CDR3: TGTGCCAGCAGCTTAAATCCCGGGACTAGCAGGGGCTCGACCCAGTACTTC.

V gene TRBV5-1 combines with J gene TRBJ2-5, with a weak D call TRBD1 (6 bases). The CDR3 sequence is 15 residues long. Germline values: CDR1 SGHRS, CDR2 YFSETQ. Trimming took 3 bases from V and 4 from J, leaving 16 bases between them. This CDR3 reads CASSSMISGVETQYF. The CDR3 DNA sequence: TGCGCCAGCAGCTCGATGATCTCAGGGGTAGAGACCCAGTACTTC.

The table lists this clone with a count of one. The V gene is TRBV5-1, the J gene TRBJ1-1; no clear D. CDR1 SGHRS and CDR2 YFSETQ come from the germline V gene. V lost 4 bases, J lost 3 bases, and 10 bases lay in between. The CDR3 is 13 residues long. CDR3 loop: CASSVTADTEAFF. In nucleotides, the CDR3 is TGCGCCAGCAGCGTCACAGCGGACACTGAAGCTTTCTTT.